This T cell receptor (beta chain) originates from a study of blood T cells in healthy people across ages. Findings of the study overall: What prevented conclusive comparison of naive and antigen-experienced cells was that PBMCs were unsorted. With donor CMV status unknown, expanded clonotype changes were possibly confounded.

Drawing of peripheral blood yielded approximately 10 milliliters from each donor. A remark on this clonotype: Its antigen is not identified.

Using a J-beta primer mix together with a sample-barcoded 5' primer, a second PCR was run for about 6 to 12 cycles. TCRdb reanalysed the 5' RACE reads using MiXCR and keeps one entry per CDR3 protein. The sample has 780,000 or so distinct CDR3 sequences, 40% to 65% seen once. The V gene end was trimmed by 4 bases and the J gene end by 8 bases; junction bases not matched to a gene: 7. Germline V lookup: CDR1 SQVTM, CDR2 ANQGSEA. The CDR3 totals 13 residues. The material sequenced was blood. The TCR sequence derives from an elderly man in good health. V and J are TRBV29-1 and TRBJ2-1; TRBD1 matches at 8 bases. CDR3 amino acids: CSVVLDRDYEQFF. As DNA, the CDR3 is TGCAGCGTTGTACTGGACAGGGACTATGAGCAGTTCTTC.